These 17 T cell receptor beta chains originate from one sample sequenced in a study of T cells in Graves' hyperthyroidism and ophthalmopathy. Researchers amplified the TCR beta CDR3 regions from RNA transcripts. The TCR CDR3 first-round RT-PCR relied on the HTBI primer set. In TCRdb, the multiplex PCR reads were re-called with MiXCR into one record per CDR3 protein. The sample lists hundreds of thousands of distinct CDR3 sequences; roughly 40% were seen once. The source material was blood. These receptors came from a man aged 18 to 29 with Graves' hyperthyroidism.

The chain combines TRBV13 with TRBJ2-7; D is possibly TRBD1 or TRBD2 (6 bases each). CDR1 and CDR2 from the germline V gene are PRHDT and FYEKMQ (reference sequence). The CDR3 runs to 16 residues. V lost 4 bases and J lost 7, with 23 bases in between. The CDR3 sequence: CASSSRGGRAFGEQYF. In DNA form, the CDR3 reads TGTGCCAGCAGCTCCCGTGGGGGGCGCGCTTTCGGGGAGCAGTACTTC. The full variable domain, rest sourced from reference TRBV13 and TRBJ2-7, is AAGVIQSPRHLIKEKRETATLKCYPIPRHDTVYWYQQGPGQDPQFLISFYEKMQSDKGSIPDRFSAQQFSDYHSELNMSSLELGDSALYFCASSSRGGRAFGEQYFGPGTRLTVT.

J is TRBJ1-4 and V is TRBV9, with 7 bases fitting TRBD1. The trim removed 0 bases at V and 7 bases at J, leaving 3 bases unmatched. The CDR3 totals 14 residues. Germline-derived CDR1 and CDR2 are SGDLS and YYNGEE. This chain's CDR3 is CASSVGGGAEKLFF. CDR3 nucleotides: TGTGCCAGCAGCGTAGGAGGGGGCGCTGAAAAACTGTTTTTT.

This clonotype was seen at least ten times. The chain carries TRBV10-3 and TRBJ2-6; the match to TRBD1 covers 7 bases. The J segment lost 4 bases and the V segment lost 7 bases, leaving 10 bases of the junction unmatched. The CDR3 is 16 amino acids. Per germline, CDR1 ENHRY and CDR2 SYGVKD. CDR3 in DNA: TGTGCCATCACCCGAACAGGGGCCTCAGGGGCCAACGTCCTGACTTTC. Encoded protein: CAITRTGASGANVLTF.

This clonotype was seen ten or more times. The J gene is TRBJ2-6, the V gene TRBV7-9, with D tentatively TRBD1 (7 bases). This CDR3 is 17 amino acids long. The ends were cut back, 3 bases at V and 1 base at J, with 13 bases in the middle. In germline, CDR1 is SEHNR, CDR2 FQNEAQ (reference sequence). DNA of the CDR3: TGTGCCAGCAGCTTGGGCAGGGGGGAATCTGGGGCCAACGTCCTGACTTTC. This encodes CASSLGRGESGANVLTF.

This chain links TRBV14 with TRBJ1-1, with TRBD1 matching 10 bases. The germline gives CDR1 SGHDN, CDR2 FVKESK. The CDR3 loop spans 16 amino acids. Losses at the gene ends were 6 bases for V and 4 bases for J; bases not matched to a gene: 11. The CDR3 nucleotides read TGTGCCAGCAGTCCGCACCACCGGGACAGGGGCACTGAAGCTTTCTTT. It encodes CASSPHHRDRGTEAFF.

The chain recombines TRBV7-9 with TRBJ1-2; D uncertain. V was shortened by 5 bases and J by 5 bases, with 24 bases between the two germline ends. Germline loops: CDR1 SEHNR, CDR2 FQNEAQ (reference sequence). The CDR3 has 17 residues. CDR3 residues: CASSPLRGSPRTYGYTF. CDR3 bases: TGTGCCAGCAGCCCCCTCAGAGGGTCACCCAGAACTTATGGCTACACCTTC.

The sample holds many counts of this clonotype. The chain employs TRBV13 and TRBJ2-5; D is possibly TRBD2 (5 bases). The CDR3 covers 13 residues. Trimming stripped 4 bases from V and 5 bases from J, with 11 bases between. Germline V lookup: CDR1 PRHDT, CDR2 FYEKMQ (reference sequence). The DNA of the CDR3 is TGTGCCAGCAGCTGGTCTGGCGGGGAGACCCAGTACTTC. Protein product: CASSWSGGETQYF. Together with reference TRBV13 and TRBJ2-5, the CDR3 gives the full variable domain: AAGVIQSPRHLIKEKRETATLKCYPIPRHDTVYWYQQGPGQDPQFLISFYEKMQSDKGSIPDRFSAQQFSDYHSELNMSSLELGDSALYFCASSWSGGETQYFGPGTRLLVL.

V is TRBV6-5 and J is TRBJ1-2; 9 bases align to TRBD1. V was pared by 0 bases and J by 4 bases, with 0 bases of the junction left unmatched. CDR3 length: 14 residues. Germline CDR1 and CDR2: MNHEY and SVGAGI. CDR3 region: CASSYSTGGYGYTF. CDR3 DNA: TGTGCCAGCAGTTACTCGACAGGGGGCTATGGCTACACCTTC.

This clonotype was counted at least ten times. The rearrangement links TRBV7-9 to TRBJ1-3; D is perhaps TRBD1 (5 bases). The CDR3 totals 14 residues. Germline-derived CDR1 and CDR2 are SEHNR and FQNEAQ (reference sequence). The germline V and J ends were trimmed by 4 bases and 4 bases, with 11 bases remaining between them. This CDR3 reads CASSSPGLGNTIYF. The CDR3 DNA sequence: TGTGCCAGCAGCTCCCCAGGGTTGGGAAACACCATATATTTT.

Many counts were recorded for this clonotype. The V call is TRBV13, the J call TRBJ1-2; 9 bases match TRBD1. CDR1 and CDR2 from the germline V gene are PRHDT and FYEKMQ (reference sequence). V was pared by 0 bases and J by 4 bases, with 0 bases of the junction left unmatched. The CDR3 runs to 14 residues. In nucleotides, the CDR3 is TGTGCCAGCAGCTTAGGGACAGGGGGCTATGGCTACACCTTC. Encoded protein: CASSLGTGGYGYTF.

The chain couples TRBV19 to TRBJ1-1, with 8 bases fitting TRBD1. V lost 5 bases and J lost 0; bases outside the gene matches: 8. Germline values: CDR1 LNHDA, CDR2 SQIVND (reference sequence). The CDR3 contains 16 residues. CDR3 protein: CASSPDRGRMNTEAFF. The CDR3 region has the DNA TGTGCCAGTAGTCCAGACAGGGGACGCATGAACACTGAAGCTTTCTTT.

This clonotype was detected many times. This chain joins TRBV2 and TRBJ1-1, with a weak D call TRBD1 (5 bases). V was cut by 4 bases and J by 5 bases, with 17 bases left in between. The CDR3 covers 15 residues. Germline CDR1 SNHLY, CDR2 FYNNEI. In nucleotides, the CDR3 is TGTGCCAGCAGTGGTGGAGTCAGGGTACGAACTGAAGCTTTCTTT. Its translation: CASSGGVRVRTEAFF.

This clonotype was detected a few times. The chain carries TRBV6-6 and TRBJ1-1, with D uncertain. Trimming removed 0 bases at V and 6 bases at J, with 11 bases between. The CDR3 totals 14 residues. CDR1 and CDR2 from the germline V gene are MNHNY and SVGAGI (reference sequence). CDR3 DNA sequence: TGTGCCAGCAGTTACTCGAGCCGGATCCCTGAAGCTTTCTTT. It is translated as CASSYSSRIPEAFF.

This chain uses TRBV25-1 with TRBJ1-6; 8 bases are a match to TRBD1. V was pared by 8 bases and J by 10 bases, with 7 bases of the junction left unmatched. Germline CDR1 is MGHDK and CDR2 is SYGVNS. The length of the CDR3 is 13 residues. In nucleotides, the CDR3 is TGTGCCAGCGAGACAGGGGTTGACTCACCCCTCCACTTT. It specifies CASETGVDSPLHF.

V and J are TRBV2 and TRBJ2-7; 11 bases are a match to TRBD2. The CDR3 is 15 amino acids. Germline CDR1 is SNHLY and CDR2 is FYNNEI. With V trimmed by 7 bases and J by 4 bases, 9 bases remained unmatched. CDR3 in amino acids: CASMKLTSGSYEQYF. DNA of the CDR3: TGTGCCAGCATGAAGCTTACTAGCGGGAGTTACGAGCAGTACTTC.

This clonotype turned up a few times. This sequence joins TRBV5-6 and TRBJ1-1, with TRBD1 as a possible D gene (6 bases). CDR1 is SGHDT, CDR2 YYEEEE, per germline. The V and J ends lost 2 bases and 3 bases respectively, with 11 bases between them. The CDR3 contains 14 residues. The CDR3 protein is CASSFPGVDTEAFF. The CDR3 DNA reads TGTGCCAGCAGCTTCCCAGGGGTGGACACTGAAGCTTTCTTT. Looking up the rest from reference TRBV5-6 and TRBJ1-1 gives the full variable domain: DAGVTQSPTHLIKTRGQQVTLRCSPKSGHDTVSWYQQALGQGPQFIFQYYEEEERQRGNFPDRFSGHQFPNYSSELNVNALLLGDSALYLCASSFPGVDTEAFFGQGTRLTVV.

This clonotype has a handful of counts. V is TRBV7-8 and J is TRBJ1-5; TRBD1 aligns across 7 bases. The CDR3 is 18 amino acids. V lost 3 bases to trimming and J lost 2 bases; unmatched junction nucleotides: 13. CDR1 and CDR2 (germline): SGHVS, FQNEAQ. The CDR3 loop reads CASSLALGRDRCNQPQHF. The CDR3 bases are TGTGCCAGCAGCTTGGCTCTGGGCCGGGACAGATGCAATCAGCCCCAGCATTTT.